The T cell receptor (beta chain) described here comes from a study of T cell changes during pregnancy in multiple sclerosis. Sequencing used immunoSEQ multiplex PCR; TCRdb keeps in-frame clones, though not all of them. The sample has tens of thousands of clones, 96% seen once. This CDR3 region has 15 residues. The germline V gene has CDR1 MNHEY and CDR2 SVGAGI. Trimming pared 5 bases from V and 2 bases from J, leaving 15 bases between. The V gene is TRBV6-5, the J gene TRBJ1-2; D perhaps matches TRBD1 (6 bases). The material was CD8+ T cells from peripheral blood mononuclear cells, obtained after pregnancy. The clonotype comes from a female donor with multiple sclerosis, enrolled in a pregnancy study. CDR3 DNA sequence: TGTGCCAGCAGTCCATCCGGGACATCAAACTATGGCTACACCTTC. Translating it yields CASSPSGTSNYGYTF.